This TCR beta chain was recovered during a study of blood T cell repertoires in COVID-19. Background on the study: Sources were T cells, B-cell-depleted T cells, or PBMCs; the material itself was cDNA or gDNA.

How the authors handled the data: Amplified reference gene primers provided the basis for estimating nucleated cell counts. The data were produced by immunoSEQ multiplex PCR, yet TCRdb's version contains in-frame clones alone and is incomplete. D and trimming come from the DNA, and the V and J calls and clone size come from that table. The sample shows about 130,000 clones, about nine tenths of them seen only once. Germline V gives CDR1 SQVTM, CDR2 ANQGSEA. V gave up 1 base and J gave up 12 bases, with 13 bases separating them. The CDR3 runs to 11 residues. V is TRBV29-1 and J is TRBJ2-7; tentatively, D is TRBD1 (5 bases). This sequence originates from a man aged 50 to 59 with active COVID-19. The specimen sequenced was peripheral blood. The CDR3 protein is CSVEGKGEGYF. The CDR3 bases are TGCAGCGTTGAAGGAAAAGGGGAAGGGTACTTC.